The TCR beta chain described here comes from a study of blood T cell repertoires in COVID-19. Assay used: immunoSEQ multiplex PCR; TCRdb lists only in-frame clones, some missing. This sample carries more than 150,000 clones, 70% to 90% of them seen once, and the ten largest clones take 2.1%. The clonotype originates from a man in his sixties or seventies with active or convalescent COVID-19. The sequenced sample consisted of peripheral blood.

For the CDR3, the DNA is TGTGCCAGCAGTCGGGACAGGGGCGATGAGCAGTTCTTC. Translated: CASSRDRGDEQFF. This chain joins TRBV6-5 and TRBJ2-1; TRBD1 agrees at 10 bases. CDR1 MNHEY and CDR2 SVGAGI come from the germline V gene. The CDR3 is made up of 13 amino acids. The ends lost 5 bases at V and 8 bases at J; junction bases unmatched: 3.